The 18 T cell receptor beta chains reported below all come from one sample, sequenced in a study of T cell responses to AZD1222 COVID-19 vaccine (dated by TCRdb to the early 2020s). The time point label here, explained by the study, means: baseline before first vaccination. Preparation of the library involved the immunoSEQ multiplex PCR assay. TCRdb obtained this table from immuneACCESS and retained in-frame rearrangements with V and J assigned. These tables miss some clones; where compared with another copy, unresolved V genes account for less than half of the shortfall, and the remainder is unexplained. The sample includes some 91,000 clones, with approximately 91% observed a single time. 2% to 3% of the sample rests with the top ten. Sequencing was performed on peripheral blood, taken on day 0 of AZD1222 vaccination. The receptor source for this set is an adult in good health.

This clone was detected a few times. The CDR3 loop is CASSPELNYEQYF. CDR3 bases: TGCGCCAGCAGCCCCGAGCTAAACTACGAGCAGTACTTC. The chain combines TRBV5-1 with TRBJ2-7; D is undetermined. The V end was cut by 4 bases, the J end by 3 bases, with 11 bases between. CDR1 is SGHRS, CDR2 YFSETQ, per germline. The CDR3 has 13 residues.

A note on this clone: One junction end disagrees with the germline gene, perhaps due to a read error. V and J are TRBV7-7 and TRBJ1-1; D is uncertain. Germline values: CDR1 SSHAT, CDR2 FNYEAQ (reference sequence). This CDR3 has 13 residues. The CDR3 is CASSSATNKKAFF. DNA for the CDR3: TGTGCTAGCAGCTCAGCCACCAACAAAAAAGCTTTCTTT.

The chain is built from TRBV5-1 and TRBJ1-1, with TRBD1 identical over 7 bases. V shed 4 bases and J 5 bases; nucleotides not matched to a gene: 14. From germline, CDR1 is SGHRS and CDR2 YFSETQ. The length of the CDR3 is 16 residues. CDR3 DNA: TGCGCCAGCAGCCCCACGACAGGGCGAATAGGGACTGAAGCTTTCTTT. This encodes CASSPTTGRIGTEAFF.

The CDR3 here is CSASEAGGYSNQPQHF. The CDR3 bases are TGCAGTGCTAGTGAGGCAGGGGGTTATAGCAATCAGCCCCAGCATTTT. The chain uses TRBV20-1 and TRBJ1-5, with TRBD1 matching over 7 bases. V was clipped by 3 bases and J by 0 bases; unmatched bases: 8. Germline V CDR1 and CDR2: DFQATT, SNEGSKA (reference sequence). The CDR3 extends over 16 amino acids.

The genes are TRBV12-5 and TRBJ1-1; 10 bases are a match to TRBD1. The CDR3 spans 17 residues. V was clipped by 6 bases and J by 0 bases; unmatched bases: 10. Germline V gives CDR1 LGHNT, CDR2 FRNRAP. CDR3 protein: CASGTGTGDFMNTEAFF. CDR3 DNA: TGTGCTAGTGGAACCGGGACAGGGGATTTCATGAACACTGAAGCTTTCTTT.

This CDR3 is CASSQDRARSNEKLFF. The CDR3 DNA sequence: TGTGCCAGCAGCCAGGACAGGGCGCGATCGAATGAAAAACTGTTTTTT. This chain joins TRBV4-2 and TRBJ1-4; TRBD1 aligns across 8 bases. This CDR3 has 16 amino acids. Unmatched junction bases numbered 8, after V lost 3 bases and J lost 5 bases. Germline V gene sequence: CDR1 LGHNA, CDR2 YNFKEQ.

With respect to this clone: The junction departs from germline at one end; a sequencing error may be responsible. This chain links TRBV5-5 with TRBJ1-2; weak D call: TRBD1 (5 bases). The CDR3 runs to 12 residues. Germline CDR1 and CDR2: SGHKS and YYEKEE (reference sequence). DNA of the CDR3: TGTACCAGCAGCTCAGACAGCTATGGCTACACCTTC. Its translation is CTSSSDSYGYTF.

V gene TRBV14 combines with J gene TRBJ2-3, with 8 bases identical to TRBD1. Losses at the gene ends were 0 bases for V and 1 base for J; bases not matched to a gene: 12. Looked up from germline, CDR1 is SGHDN and CDR2 is FVKESK. The CDR3 length is 19 residues. The DNA of the CDR3 is TGTGCCAGCAGCCAAGATGGTGAATTTGGACAGGGTCGCACAGATACGCAGTATTTT. As protein: CASSQDGEFGQGRTDTQYF. Combining the CDR3 with reference TRBV14 and TRBJ2-3 gives the whole variable domain EAGVTQFPSHSVIEKGQTVTLRCDPISGHDNLYWYRRVMGKEIKFLLHFVKESKQDESGMPNNRFLAERTGGTYSTLKVQPAELEDSGVYFCASSQDGEFGQGRTDTQYFGPGTRLTVL.

This chain connects TRBV7-9 to TRBJ1-6, with 7 bases fitting TRBD1. With V trimmed by 5 bases and J by 16 bases, 8 bases remained unmatched. This CDR3 has 12 amino acids. Per germline, CDR1 SEHNR and CDR2 FQNEAQ (reference sequence). The CDR3 DNA is TGTGCCAGCAGCGCCGGGGGACAGTTGCTCCACTTT. The encoded protein is CASSAGGQLLHF. Together with reference TRBV7-9 and TRBJ1-6, the CDR3 gives the full variable domain: DTGVSQNPRHKITKRGQNVTFRCDPISEHNRLYWYRQTLGQGPEFLTYFQNEAQLEKSRLLSDRFSAERPKGSFSTLEIQRTEQGDSAMYLCASSAGGQLLHFGNGTRLTVT.

The rearrangement uses TRBV20-1 and TRBJ2-3, with TRBD2 identical over 7 bases. Looked up from germline, CDR1 is DFQATT and CDR2 is SNEGSKA (reference sequence). V trimming: 3 bases; J trimming: 3 bases; junction bases outside the gene matches: 12. The CDR3 runs to 16 residues. The CDR3 is CSASPLSGGGTDTQYF. The DNA of the CDR3 is TGCAGTGCTAGTCCCCTGTCGGGAGGAGGTACAGATACGCAGTATTTT.

CDR3 sequence reads: CASSPVLGSTHRGKDKNIQYF. The CDR3 region has the DNA TGTGCCAGCAGCCCCGTCCTAGGATCAACACACAGGGGGAAGGATAAAAACATTCAGTACTTC. J is TRBJ2-4 and V is TRBV4-2; 8 bases map to TRBD1. With V trimmed by 4 bases and J by 4 bases, 24 bases remained unmatched. In germline, CDR1 is LGHNA, CDR2 YNFKEQ. This CDR3 region has 21 residues.

This clone was picked up a small number of times. The J gene is TRBJ1-1, the V gene TRBV7-9; weak D call: TRBD1 (5 bases). V was cut by 6 bases and J by 7 bases, with 15 bases left in between. This CDR3 is built from 13 residues. CDR1 SEHNR and CDR2 FQNEAQ come from the germline V gene (reference sequence). The CDR3 DNA reads as TGTGCCAGCAGGCGAGAGGCGGGGGATGAAGCTTTCTTT. Translated: CASRREAGDEAFF. Full variable domain (remainder filled in from reference TRBV7-9 and TRBJ1-1): DTGVSQNPRHKITKRGQNVTFRCDPISEHNRLYWYRQTLGQGPEFLTYFQNEAQLEKSRLLSDRFSAERPKGSFSTLEIQRTEQGDSAMYLCASRREAGDEAFFGQGTRLTVV.

CDR3: CSARATDEQFF. In DNA form, the CDR3 reads TGCAGTGCTAGAGCTACAGATGAGCAGTTCTTC. The chain has TRBV20-1 and TRBJ2-1; D is ambiguous. V lost 1 base and J lost 8, with 6 bases in between. Germline V lookup: CDR1 DFQATT, CDR2 SNEGSKA (reference sequence). The CDR3 spans 11 residues.

The gene calls are TRBV7-9 and TRBJ2-6; tentative D call: TRBD1 (5 bases). Germline V gives CDR1 SEHNR, CDR2 FQNEAQ (reference sequence). The CDR3 has 19 amino acids. V was clipped by 5 bases and J by 3 bases, with 23 bases between them. The CDR3 loop reads CASSGVRDQGAFGANVLTF. Here the CDR3 DNA reads TGTGCCAGCAGCGGAGTTCGTGATCAGGGTGCTTTTGGGGCCAACGTCCTGACTTTC.

This clone was counted between two and nine times. This chain connects TRBV10-1 to TRBJ1-2; 9 nucleotides agree with TRBD1. The V gene's germline CDR1 is WNHNN and CDR2 SYGVQD (reference sequence). This CDR3 is 12 amino acids long. With 6 bases clipped from V and 4 bases from J, the junction kept 0 bases outside the gene matches. CDR3 DNA: TGCGCCAGCAGGACAGGGGGCTATGGCTACACCTTC. Translation: CASRTGGYGYTF.

This chain links TRBV7-3 with TRBJ1-2, with D unresolved. This CDR3 spans 15 amino acids. Germline V lookup: CDR1 SGHTA, CDR2 FQGTGA. Trimming took 1 base from V and 0 from J, leaving 9 bases between them. CDR3: CASSLSGSANYGYTF. The CDR3 bases are TGTGCCAGCAGCTTAAGTGGCAGTGCTAACTATGGCTACACCTTC. The full variable domain, with the rest looked up from reference TRBV7-3 and TRBJ1-2, is GAGVSQTPSNKVTEKGKYVELRCDPISGHTALYWYRQSLGQGPEFLIYFQGTGAADDSGLPNDRFFAVRPEGSVSTLKIQRTERGDSAVYLCASSLSGSANYGYTFGSGTRLTVV.

CDR3 amino acids: CASSRGGTFTDTQYF. CDR3 DNA sequence: TGTGCCAGTAGTCGGGGGGGGACCTTCACAGATACGCAGTATTTT. The chain employs TRBV19 and TRBJ2-3, with 8 nucleotides matching TRBD2. Germline V gene data show CDR1 as LNHDA and CDR2 as SQIVND (reference sequence). Unmatched junction bases numbered 6, after V lost 5 bases and J lost 2 bases. This CDR3 contains 15 residues.

This clone was recorded a few times. The same CDR3 can be traced to other DNA sequences in this sample. V is TRBV12-5 and J is TRBJ2-2; 14 nucleotides agree with TRBD2. In germline, CDR1 is LGHNT, CDR2 FRNRAP. This CDR3 region has 16 residues. V lost 5 bases and J lost 5; bases outside the gene matches: 4. CDR3 loop: CASGLRLAGGTGELFF. CDR3 bases: TGTGCTAGTGGTCTCCGACTAGCGGGAGGGACCGGGGAGCTGTTTTTT.